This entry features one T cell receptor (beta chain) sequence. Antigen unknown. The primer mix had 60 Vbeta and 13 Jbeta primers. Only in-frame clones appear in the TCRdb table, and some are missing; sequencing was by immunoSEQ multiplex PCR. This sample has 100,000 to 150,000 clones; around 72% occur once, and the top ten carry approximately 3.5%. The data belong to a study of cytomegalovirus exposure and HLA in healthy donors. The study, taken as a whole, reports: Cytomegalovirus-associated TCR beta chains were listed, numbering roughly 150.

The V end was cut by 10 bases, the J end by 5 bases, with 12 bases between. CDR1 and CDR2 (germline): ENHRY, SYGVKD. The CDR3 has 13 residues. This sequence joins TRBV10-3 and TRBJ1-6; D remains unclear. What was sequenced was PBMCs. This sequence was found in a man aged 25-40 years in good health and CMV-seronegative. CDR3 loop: CASKTLNNSPLHF. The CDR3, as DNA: TGTGCCAGCAAGACACTTAATAATTCACCCCTCCACTTT.